This T cell receptor beta chain was captured in a study of T cells after yellow fever vaccination. Overall study findings and caveats: Among primary-vaccination clones, most reappeared after the booster, at around 97% for CD4 and under 90% for CD8. Contaminating bulk clonotypes could be abundant in FACS-sorted repertoires.

The 5'RACE template-switching step produced TCR cDNA and added a universal primer site and UMIs. TCRdb redid the calling of the 5' RACE reads with MiXCR, one entry per CDR3 protein. The sample yields around 73,000 distinct CDR3 sequences, approximately 8% seen once. This clonotype was recorded a few times. Its matching antigen is unknown. The sequence was obtained from a man aged 25-45 years who received the YFV17D yellow fever vaccine. This specimen was CD8+ T cells sorted from PBMCs, taken on the day of the yellow fever booster vaccination.

Here the CDR3 DNA reads TGTGCCAGCAGTCCCGCCCCAGACAGGGCCTACGAGCAGTACTTC. The encoded protein is CASSPAPDRAYEQYF. The chain links TRBV27 to TRBJ2-7; TRBD1 matches at 7 bases. Germline CDR1 reads MNHEY; CDR2 reads SMNVEV (reference sequence). CDR3 length: 15 amino acids. V lost 5 bases and J lost 2; bases outside the gene matches: 9.